Included here is one TCR beta chain sequence, with context. This table comes from immunoSEQ multiplex PCR, and its TCRdb copy is limited to in-frame clones, with some not included. The data contain about 2 million clones, roughly 96% of them singletons. The CDR3 consists of 14 residues. Germline V gene lookup returns CDR1 SGDLS and CDR2 YYNGEE. V was clipped by 3 bases and J by 1 base, with 9 bases between them. Division of CD4+ cells produced a CD45RA+ naive subset and a CD45RA-negative memory subset. The sample comes from a study of shared clonotypes between healthy human individuals. The source material was naive CD4+ T cells sorted from blood. Indicated subset: CD45RA+ positively selected. This receptor was obtained from a man aged 18 to 30 in good health. The V and J genes are TRBV9 and TRBJ2-3; D is perhaps TRBD1 (6 bases). CDR3 coding DNA: TGTGCCAGCAGCGGGGGGCCGGGCACAGATACGCAGTATTTT. It yields the protein CASSGGPGTDTQYF.